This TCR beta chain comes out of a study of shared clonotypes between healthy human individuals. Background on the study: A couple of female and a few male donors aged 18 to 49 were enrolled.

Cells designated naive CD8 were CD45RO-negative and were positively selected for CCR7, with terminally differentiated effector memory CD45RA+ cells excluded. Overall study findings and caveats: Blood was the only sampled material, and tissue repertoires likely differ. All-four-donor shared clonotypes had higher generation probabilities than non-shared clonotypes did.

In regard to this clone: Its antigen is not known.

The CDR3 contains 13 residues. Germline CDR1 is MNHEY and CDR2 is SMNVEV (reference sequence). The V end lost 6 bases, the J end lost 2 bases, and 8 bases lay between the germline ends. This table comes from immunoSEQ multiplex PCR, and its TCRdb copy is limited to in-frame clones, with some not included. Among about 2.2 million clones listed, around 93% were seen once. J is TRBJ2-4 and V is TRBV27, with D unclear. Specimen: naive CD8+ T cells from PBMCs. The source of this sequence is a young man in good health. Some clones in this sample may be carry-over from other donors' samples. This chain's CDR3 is CASRQITKNIQYF. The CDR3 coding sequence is TGTGCCAGCAGACAAATCACCAAAAACATTCAGTACTTC.